Shown below are 10 T cell receptor beta chains from a single sample sequenced in a study of cytotoxic CD8 clonotypes in ibrutinib-treated CLL. Generated by immunoSEQ multiplex PCR, the TCRdb table keeps only in-frame clones and is missing some. Counted here are about 45,000 clones, approximately 70% occurring once; the ten biggest clones make up 20% to 25%. The sequences come from PBMCs, collected after 24 months of ibrutinib treatment. Source of these receptors: a human donor with chronic lymphocytic leukemia.

The chain combines TRBV18 with TRBJ1-1; 7 bases map to TRBD1. The length of the CDR3 is 15 residues. Germline loops: CDR1 KGHSH, CDR2 LQKENI. Trimming at V came to 0 bases and at J to 4 bases, leaving 5 bases not matched to a gene. The CDR3 protein is CASSPPAGGPTEAFF. CDR3 sequence (DNA): TGTGCCAGCTCACCACCGGCAGGGGGGCCCACTGAAGCTTTCTTT.

The gene calls are TRBV2 and TRBJ1-3, with D uncertain. Germline CDR1 and CDR2: SNHLY and FYNNEI. The CDR3 is 13 amino acids. V dropped 5 bases and J dropped 8 bases, with 13 bases sitting between them. CDR3 in amino acids: CASSTVEGYTIYF. The CDR3 nucleotides read TGTGCCAGCAGTACAGTGGAGGGTTACACCATATATTTT. Variable domain in full (rest from reference TRBV2 and TRBJ1-3): EPEVTQTPSHQVTQMGQEVILRCVPISNHLYFYWYRQILGQKVEFLVSFYNNEISEKSEIFDDQFSVERPDGSNFTLKIRSTKLEDSAMYFCASSTVEGYTIYFGEGSWLTVV.

This clone came up a few times. The chain couples TRBV18 to TRBJ1-6; D gene ambiguous. CDR1 KGHSH and CDR2 LQKENI come from the germline V gene. Deletions cut 2 bases from V and 9 bases from J, with 14 bases between. CDR3 length: 15 residues. The CDR3 region is CASSPSRTLGSPLHF. DNA of the CDR3: TGTGCCAGCTCACCAAGTAGGACCCTTGGTTCACCCCTCCACTTT.

V usage is TRBV19 and J usage is TRBJ1-1, with D possibly being TRBD1 (5 bases). Germline-derived CDR1 and CDR2 are LNHDA and SQIVND (reference sequence). This CDR3 is 15 amino acids long. Trimming pared 5 bases from V and 6 bases from J, leaving 19 bases between. The CDR3 DNA reads TGTGCCAGTAGTTTAGGGGCTCTAAAGGGCTCTGAAGCTTTCTTT. Amino acid sequence: CASSLGALKGSEAFF.

This clone came up many times. The chain links TRBV30 to TRBJ2-2; D gene unclear. The germline V and J ends were trimmed by 4 bases and 5 bases, with 14 bases remaining between them. The CDR3 runs to 14 residues. Germline CDR1 is GTSNPN and CDR2 is SVGIG (reference sequence). The CDR3 here is CAWKRSSKTGELFF. The CDR3 DNA follows: TGTGCCTGGAAAAGAAGTTCTAAAACCGGGGAGCTGTTTTTT.

This chain connects TRBV2 to TRBJ1-1, with D possibly being TRBD1 (5 bases). V was pared by 6 bases and J by 1 base, with 9 bases between. The CDR3 runs 13 residues. Germline V gives CDR1 SNHLY, CDR2 FYNNEI. This CDR3 reads CASSIGGNTEAFF. CDR3 nucleotide sequence: TGTGCCAGCAGCATTGGGGGGAACACTGAAGCTTTCTTT.

The CDR3: CASSLRNSNQPQHF. DNA for the CDR3: TGTGCCAGCAGCCTCCGGAATAGCAATCAGCCCCAGCATTTT. The chain employs TRBV7-2 and TRBJ1-5; D gene ambiguous. V lost 5 bases, J lost 0 bases, and 8 bases lay in between. The CDR3 extends over 14 amino acids. Germline loops: CDR1 SGHTA, CDR2 FQGNSA.

This clone was found a few times. The chain is built from TRBV30 and TRBJ1-1; D possibly corresponds to TRBD1 (5 bases). The germline CDR1 and CDR2 sequences are GTSNPN and SVGIG (reference sequence). The CDR3 is made up of 13 amino acids. The germline V and J ends were trimmed by 1 base and 10 bases, with 16 bases remaining between them. CDR3 nucleotides: TGTGCCTGGAGTGGAATGGGACGAGGTGCAGCTTTCTTT. Protein product: CAWSGMGRGAAFF.

This clone appeared a few times. This rearrangement joins TRBV5-6 to TRBJ2-1; D gene uncertain. Germline lookup yields CDR1 SGHDT and CDR2 YYEEEE. The CDR3 has 12 residues. Trimming cost V 4 bases and J 8 bases, with 10 bases left between them. The CDR3 spells CASSLLGDEQFF. The CDR3 region has the DNA TGTGCCAGCAGCCTTCTCGGCGATGAGCAGTTCTTC. The full variable domain, with the rest looked up from reference TRBV5-6 and TRBJ2-1, is DAGVTQSPTHLIKTRGQQVTLRCSPKSGHDTVSWYQQALGQGPQFIFQYYEEEERQRGNFPDRFSGHQFPNYSSELNVNALLLGDSALYLCASSLLGDEQFFGPGTRLTVL.

V usage is TRBV5-1 and J usage is TRBJ2-3; 13 bases are shared with TRBD2. Per the germline V gene, CDR1 is SGHRS and CDR2 is YFSETQ. This CDR3 has 15 residues. V was clipped by 7 bases and J by 7 bases; unmatched bases: 9. The CDR3 DNA sequence: TGCGCCAGCGGCGGGACTAGCGGGGCGACTAATACGCAGTATTTT. Translation: CASGGTSGATNTQYF.